The 3 T cell receptor beta chains below all came from one sample that was sequenced in a study of identifying expanded T cells in peripheral blood. Sequenced by immunoSEQ multiplex PCR; TCRdb stores in-frame clones only, minus some. The table lists 100,000 to 150,000 clones, about 80% of them singletons, with 3.3% in the top ten. Material: blood. Source of these receptors: a person aged 18-70 years in good health.

V gene TRBV4-1 combines with J gene TRBJ1-3; D unresolved. The germline V and J ends were trimmed by 8 bases and 2 bases, with 7 bases remaining between them. The CDR3 totals 12 residues. Germline lookup yields CDR1 MGHRA and CDR2 YSYEKL. The CDR3 loop is CASASTGNTIYF. CDR3 bases: TGCGCCAGCGCCTCTACTGGAAACACCATATATTTT.

The chain links TRBV7-8 to TRBJ1-3; no reliable D call. This CDR3 has 18 residues. Trimming removed 2 bases from V and 4 bases from J, with 21 bases in between. Germline V gene sequence: CDR1 SGHVS, CDR2 FQNEAQ. The CDR3 nucleotides are TGTGCCAGCAGCTTAAATTCGGCAGTCCTAGACCAAGGAAACACCATATATTTT. As protein: CASSLNSAVLDQGNTIYF.

The V and J genes are TRBV10-3 and TRBJ2-5; 7 nucleotides align to TRBD1. Trimming cost V 6 bases and J 2 bases; bases outside gene matches: 0. CDR1 is ENHRY and CDR2 is SYGVKD in the germline V gene. This CDR3 has 12 residues. The CDR3 reads CAISRGQETQYF. DNA for the CDR3: TGTGCCATCAGCAGGGGGCAAGAGACCCAGTACTTC.